The next 16 T cell receptor beta chains were all read from a single sample in a study of response to subunit inactivated influenza vaccine listed by TCRdb under 2018. The library was prepared using RT-PCR. TCRdb records Illumina HiSeq 2500 as the sequencer. TCRdb ran its own pipeline on the public reads, namely fastp trimming at Q25 and MiXCR clone calling, and kept in-frame beta chains. Rows matching on CDR3 protein sequence are summarized as one entry with the most common DNA and genes. Here the sample has over 750,000 distinct CDR3 sequences; around 20% occur a single time. Roughly 10% of the sample is held by the ten biggest clonotypes. The input for sequencing was PBMCs from blood, taken 5 days after vaccination. Receptor source: a man between 50 and 59 years old who received an inactivated influenza vaccine. Donor details come from another sample of the same person, matched by shared clones.

The chain recombines TRBV7-8 with TRBJ2-3, with a weak D call TRBD1 (6 bases). The CDR3 totals 16 residues. Germline CDR1 reads SGHVS; CDR2 reads FQNEAQ. Trimming pared 3 bases from V and 2 bases from J, leaving 15 bases between. CDR3 region: CASSFGQGFATDTQYF. CDR3 nucleotides: TGTGCCAGCAGCTTCGGCCAGGGGTTTGCCACAGATACGCAGTATTTT.

In its sample, this clonotype was seen a few times. The J gene is TRBJ2-3, the V gene TRBV7-8; weak D call: TRBD1 (6 bases). This CDR3 has 15 residues. The V and J ends lost 8 bases and 7 bases respectively, with 22 bases between them. Germline lookup yields CDR1 SGHVS and CDR2 FQNEAQ. The CDR3 coding sequence is TGTGCCAGCTCCTTGGACAGACGTACAGTATATACGCAGTATTTT. Translated: CASSLDRRTVYTQYF.

V gene TRBV12-3 or TRBV12-4 combines with J gene TRBJ2-7; D gene ambiguous. The V end was cut by 7 bases, the J end by 6 bases, with 16 bases between. The CDR3 extends over 13 amino acids. The CDR3 coding sequence is TGTGCCAGCAACCTAGGTCCGACCGCCGAGCAGTACTTC. This gives the protein CASNLGPTAEQYF.

The chain recombines TRBV6-2 or TRBV6-3 with TRBJ2-1; 9 nucleotides align to TRBD2. This CDR3 is built from 12 residues. The V gene's germline CDR1 is MNHEY and CDR2 SVGEGT. J gave up 5 bases and V 8 bases, and 1 base lay outside the gene matches. The CDR3 loop is CASRGGDNEQFF. In DNA form, the CDR3 reads TGTGCCAGCCGCGGGGGGGACAATGAGCAGTTCTTC.

This chain joins TRBV20-1 and TRBJ1-1; D is possibly TRBD1 (6 bases). In germline, CDR1 is DFQATT, CDR2 SNEGSKA (reference sequence). The CDR3 is made up of 16 amino acids. The chain's CDR3 is CSAYPGTHTPNTEAFF. In nucleotides, the CDR3 is TGCAGCGCCTACCCCGGGACACACACCCCGAACACTGAAGCTTTCTTT.

This clonotype showed up many times. The chain uses TRBV7-9 and TRBJ2-1; D may be TRBD2 (6 bases). Germline V gives CDR1 SEHNR, CDR2 FQNEAQ (reference sequence). The V end was cut by 6 bases, the J end by 5 bases, with 14 bases between. The CDR3 extends over 14 amino acids. Here the CDR3 reads CASRSGTHNNEQFF. The CDR3 DNA is TGTGCCAGCAGGTCCGGGACTCATAACAATGAGCAGTTCTTC.

The rearrangement joins TRBV11-3 to TRBJ2-1; D remains unclear. V lost 0 bases, J lost 5 bases, and 8 bases lay in between. The germline gives CDR1 SGHNT, CDR2 YENEEA. The CDR3 sequence is 14 residues long. In DNA, the CDR3 is TGTGCCAGCAGCTTAGAAGCAAAGAACAATGAGCAGTTCTTC. Translated, it gives CASSLEAKNNEQFF.

This clonotype was observed a handful of times. The genes are TRBV7-9 and TRBJ1-3, with D possibly being TRBD1 (5 bases). V lost 3 bases, J lost 8 bases, and 14 bases lay in between. Germline V gene data show CDR1 as SEHNR and CDR2 as FQNEAQ (reference sequence). The CDR3 is made up of 14 amino acids. CDR3: CASSFRDALDTIYF. The CDR3 nucleotides are TGTGCCAGCAGCTTTAGGGACGCCTTGGACACCATATATTTT.

Only a few counts were recorded for this clonotype. The chain has TRBV5-6 and TRBJ2-1; 10 positions agree with TRBD2. CDR1 and CDR2 from the germline V gene are SGHDT and YYEEEE. With V trimmed by 0 bases and J by 4 bases, 7 bases remained unmatched. The CDR3 loop spans 17 amino acids. The DNA for the CDR3 is TGTGCCAGCAGCTTGGAGCGGGGGGGCCGCGGTTACAATGAGCAGTTCTTC. Amino acid sequence: CASSLERGGRGYNEQFF.

The V and J genes are TRBV20-1 and TRBJ2-1, with TRBD2 identical over 9 bases. Germline CDR1 is DFQATT and CDR2 is SNEGSKA (reference sequence). The CDR3 spans 15 residues. V was clipped by 0 bases and J by 9 bases; unmatched bases: 9. CDR3 coding DNA: TGCAGTGCTAGAGATTACGGTAGCGGGAGAACTGAGCAGTTCTTC. It specifies CSARDYGSGRTEQFF.

On this clonotype itself: A read error may produce the germline difference seen at one junction end. V is TRBV20-1 and J is TRBJ1-3; 8 bases line up with TRBD1. The CDR3 is 12 residues long. The germline V gene encodes CDR1 DFQATT and CDR2 SNEGSKA (reference sequence). For the CDR3, the DNA is TGCAGTGCGTCAACAGGGGGAAACACCGTATATTTT. This sequence encodes CSASTGGNTVYF.

At least ten counts were recorded for this clonotype. The V and J genes are TRBV5-6 and TRBJ2-1; no clear D gene. There are 14 residues in the CDR3. V was pared by 6 bases and J by 4 bases, with 14 bases between. Germline CDR1 and CDR2: SGHDT and YYEEEE. The CDR3 loop is CASTNWAFYNEQFF. DNA of the CDR3: TGTGCCAGCACCAATTGGGCCTTTTACAATGAGCAGTTCTTC.

In its sample, this clonotype was seen a few times. This sequence joins TRBV10-3 and TRBJ2-1; weak D call: TRBD2 (5 bases). The germline gives CDR1 ENHRY, CDR2 SYGVKD. Between the trimmed V and J ends, which lost 0 bases and 6 bases, there was a span of 15 bases. The CDR3 extends over 16 amino acids. Here the CDR3 DNA reads TGTGCCATCAGTGAGTCGGGTATTTCCCGGGGCAATGAGCAGTTCTTC. Protein sequence: CAISESGISRGNEQFF.

This clonotype was detected only once. J is TRBJ2-6 and V is TRBV7-9, with 7 bases lining up with TRBD1. J gave up 2 bases and V 3 bases, and 7 bases lay outside the gene matches. The CDR3 length is 17 residues. Germline assignment: CDR1 SEHNR and CDR2 FQNEAQ (reference sequence). The CDR3 reads CASSFGTGATGANVLTF. Written as DNA, the CDR3 is TGTGCCAGCAGCTTTGGTACAGGGGCAACTGGGGCCAACGTCCTGACTTTC.

The chain has TRBV2 and TRBJ2-1; D remains ambiguous. The ends were cut back, 2 bases at V and 6 bases at J, with 5 bases in the middle. Germline CDR1 and CDR2: SNHLY and FYNNEI. CDR3 length: 12 amino acids. The CDR3 spells CASSERLNEQFF. The CDR3 DNA sequence: TGTGCCAGCAGTGAACGGCTCAATGAGCAGTTCTTC.

J is TRBJ2-1 and V is TRBV4-3, with 8 nucleotides matching TRBD2. Looked up from germline, CDR1 is LGHNA and CDR2 is YSLEER. J gave up 6 bases and V 4 bases, and 8 bases lay outside the gene matches. The CDR3 has 15 residues. CDR3 nucleotides: TGCGCCAGCAGCCCAGACTTCAGCGGGGGCAATGAGCAGTTCTTC. Its protein product is CASSPDFSGGNEQFF.